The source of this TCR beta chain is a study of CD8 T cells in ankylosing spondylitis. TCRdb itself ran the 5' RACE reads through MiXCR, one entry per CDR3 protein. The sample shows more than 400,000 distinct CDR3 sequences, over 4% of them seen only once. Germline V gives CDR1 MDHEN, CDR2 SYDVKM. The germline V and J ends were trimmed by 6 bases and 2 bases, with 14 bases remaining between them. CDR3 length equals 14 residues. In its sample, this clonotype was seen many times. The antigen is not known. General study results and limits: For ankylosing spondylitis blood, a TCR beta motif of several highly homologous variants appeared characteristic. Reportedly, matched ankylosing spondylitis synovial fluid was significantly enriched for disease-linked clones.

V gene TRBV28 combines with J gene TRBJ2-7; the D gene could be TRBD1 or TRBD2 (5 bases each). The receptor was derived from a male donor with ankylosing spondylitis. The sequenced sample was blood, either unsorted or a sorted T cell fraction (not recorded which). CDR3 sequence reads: CASRPLMGAYEQYF. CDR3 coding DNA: TGTGCCAGCAGGCCACTGATGGGGGCCTACGAGCAGTACTTC.